The clone carrying this T cell receptor (beta chain) was observed many times. The antigen is undetermined. Treg sorting used a CD4+CD25+CD127-/low gate. This CDR3 has 16 residues. Semi-nested PCR with Nested Universal Primer A followed constant-region reverse priming of full-length variable regions. TCRdb independently ran MiXCR on the 5' RACE reads; one entry per CDR3 protein. The table has about 42,000 distinct CDR3 sequences, 20% to 25% seen once. Notes on the study in general: Whole repertoires were not studied in the larger cohort, only one V-J beta rearrangement. Greatest tumor Treg TCR overlap was with tumor naive CD4+ cells. In terms of TCR gene usage, tumor memory CD4+ T cells clustered together with blood and lymph node memory CD4+ cells, as well as with lymph node naive CD4+ cells.

The sequencing input was Tregs sorted from blood. The sequence was collected from a female donor with breast cancer. This rearrangement joins TRBV21-1 to TRBJ2-7; TRBD1, as called in the table, went unchecked against the DNA. TRBV21-1 is classified as a pseudogene. The CDR3 spells CASSFTGHLETYEQYF. The CDR3 region has the DNA TGTGCCAGCAGCTTCACCGGACACCTAGAAACCTACGAGCAGTACTTC.